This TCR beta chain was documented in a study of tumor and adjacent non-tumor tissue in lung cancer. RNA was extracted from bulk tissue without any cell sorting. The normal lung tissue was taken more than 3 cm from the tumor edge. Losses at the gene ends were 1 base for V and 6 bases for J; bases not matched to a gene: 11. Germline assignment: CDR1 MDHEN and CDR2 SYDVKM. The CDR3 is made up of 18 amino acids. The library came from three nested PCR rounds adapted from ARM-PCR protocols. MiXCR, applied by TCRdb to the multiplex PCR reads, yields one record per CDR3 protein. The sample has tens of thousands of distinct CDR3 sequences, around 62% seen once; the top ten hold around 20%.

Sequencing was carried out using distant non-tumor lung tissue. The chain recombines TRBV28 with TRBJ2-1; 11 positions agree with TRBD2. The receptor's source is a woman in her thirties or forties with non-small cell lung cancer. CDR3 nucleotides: TGTGCCAGCAGTTTATTGCTAGCGGGAGGTTCCTCTGTCAATGAGCAGTTCTTC. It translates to CASSLLLAGGSSVNEQFF.